These 19 T cell receptor beta chains were sequenced from one sample in a study of graft-versus-host responses after intestinal transplantation. No antigen has been assigned to these receptors. Repertoires were generated with immunoSEQ multiplex PCR, while TCRdb's copy carries only in-frame clones and drops some. The sample gives some 62,000 clones, roughly 90% of which show up once; about 1.7% is in the top ten. The material sequenced was unstimulated CD8+ T cells sorted from spleen or lymph node cells, taken before transplant. The receptors were sampled from a human donor who was the organ donor for an intestinal transplant.

This clone was seen only a few times. This chain links TRBV7-9 with TRBJ2-7; D is possibly TRBD2 (6 bases). Trimming took off 3 bases at V and 7 bases at J, with 19 bases between the two ends. The CDR3 totals 15 residues. Germline V gene sequence: CDR1 SEHNR, CDR2 FQNEAQ (reference sequence). The CDR3 reads CASSLAGLLDGEQYF. Written as DNA, the CDR3 is TGTGCCAGCAGCTTGGCGGGACTTCTGGACGGGGAGCAGTACTTC.

CDR3 sequence (DNA): TGCGCCAGCAGGAAACTAGCAACCGGGGAGCTGTTTTTT. Its translation is CASRKLATGELFF. The rearrangement uses TRBV5-1 and TRBJ2-2, with D perhaps matching TRBD2 (6 bases). The ends were cut back, 5 bases at V and 5 bases at J, with 10 bases in the middle. CDR1 and CDR2 (germline): SGHRS, YFSETQ. The CDR3 loop spans 13 amino acids.

This clone has a handful of counts. J is TRBJ1-5 and V is TRBV2; D is unclear. This CDR3 is built from 9 residues. Per germline, CDR1 SNHLY and CDR2 FYNNEI. Trimming removed 8 bases from V and 11 bases from J, with 7 bases in between. The CDR3 sequence is CASYLAQHF. Here the CDR3 DNA reads TGTGCCAGCTACTTGGCCCAGCATTTT.

This clone was recorded once. The J gene is TRBJ2-7, the V gene TRBV7-6; TRBD2 is a possible D gene (5 bases). Trimming took off 10 bases at V and 7 bases at J, with 14 bases between the two ends. The CDR3 spans 11 residues. Germline CDR1 reads SGHVS; CDR2 reads FNYEAQ. CDR3: CATIERGEQYF. The DNA for the CDR3 is TGTGCCACCATCGAACGGGGTGAGCAGTACTTC. The whole variable domain, remainder taken from reference TRBV7-6 and TRBJ2-7, is GAGVSQSPRYKVTKRGQDVALRCDPISGHVSLYWYRQALGQGPEFLTYFNYEAQQDKSGLPNDRFSAERPEGSISTLTIQRTEQRDSAMYRCATIERGEQYFGPGTRLTVT.

The gene calls are TRBV5-1 and TRBJ2-4; the match to TRBD1 covers 7 bases. CDR1 and CDR2 from the germline V gene are SGHRS and YFSETQ. With V trimmed by 4 bases and J by 3 bases, 13 bases remained unmatched. The CDR3 runs 17 residues. The CDR3 nucleotides read TGCGCCAGCAGCCGAGTGATAGGGGGCCGGGGCAAAAACATTCAGTACTTC. It codes for CASSRVIGGRGKNIQYF.

The CDR3 DNA is TGTGCCAGCAGTCCCTCGCTGCGAGGCGGGGAGCTGTTTTTT. Amino acids: CASSPSLRGGELFF. The chain recombines TRBV28 with TRBJ2-2; D gene uncertain. This CDR3 contains 14 residues. Germline values: CDR1 MDHEN, CDR2 SYDVKM. V dropped 5 bases and J dropped 7 bases, with 14 bases sitting between them.

This chain links TRBV4-3 with TRBJ1-4; tentative D call: TRBD1 (5 bases). The CDR3 loop spans 19 amino acids. From germline, CDR1 is LGHNA and CDR2 YSLEER. The V end was cut by 0 bases, the J end by 4 bases, with 21 bases between. In DNA form, the CDR3 reads TGCGCCAGCAGCCAAGATCAAAGGGGATCCGCCTTTTATAATGAAAAACTGTTTTTT. Translating it yields CASSQDQRGSAFYNEKLFF.

This clone has just a few counts. The rearrangement links TRBV5-6 to TRBJ2-7, with a tentative D call TRBD1 (8 bases). CDR3 length: 15 amino acids. Germline V gene sequence: CDR1 SGHDT, CDR2 YYEEEE. V gave up 4 bases and J gave up 4 bases, with 18 bases separating them. This CDR3 is CASSVQGDYTYEQYF. In DNA form, the CDR3 reads TGTGCCAGCAGCGTACAGGGGGACTATACTTACGAGCAGTACTTC. Supplemented by reference TRBV5-6 and TRBJ2-7, the full variable domain reads DAGVTQSPTHLIKTRGQQVTLRCSPKSGHDTVSWYQQALGQGPQFIFQYYEEEERQRGNFPDRFSGHQFPNYSSELNVNALLLGDSALYLCASSVQGDYTYEQYFGPGTRLTVT.

This sequence joins TRBV7-9 and TRBJ2-7, with D possibly matching TRBD2 (5 bases). V lost 5 bases and J 0 bases, leaving 17 bases between the germline ends. The CDR3 has 16 residues. Looked up from germline, CDR1 is SEHNR and CDR2 is FQNEAQ (reference sequence). CDR3: CASSAKSGGLSYEQYF. CDR3 bases: TGTGCCAGCAGCGCGAAGTCTGGCGGGCTCTCCTACGAGCAGTACTTC.

This clone occurred once. This chain joins TRBV2 and TRBJ1-3; D not resolved. V gave up 2 bases and J gave up 4 bases, with 15 bases separating them. The CDR3 extends over 16 amino acids. Germline V CDR1 and CDR2: SNHLY, FYNNEI. Here the CDR3 DNA reads TGTGCCAGCAGTGAACGGTCGGGGAGCTCCGGAAACACCATATATTTT. Encoded protein: CASSERSGSSGNTIYF.

The rearrangement uses TRBV11-2 and TRBJ2-1; maybe TRBD2 (6 bases). V lost 3 bases and J lost 7, with 19 bases in between. Germline V CDR1 and CDR2: SGHAT, FQNNGV. The CDR3 extends over 16 amino acids. The CDR3 region has the DNA TGTGCCAGCAGCTTCCCGGAGGGGCCTCATTATAATGAGCAGTTCTTC. This translates into CASSFPEGPHYNEQFF.

J is TRBJ2-2 and V is TRBV27; D might be TRBD1 (7 bases). V lost 6 bases, J lost 6 bases, and 17 bases lay in between. The CDR3 has 15 residues. The V gene's germline CDR1 is MNHEY and CDR2 SMNVEV (reference sequence). CDR3 bases: TGTGCCAGCAGGATATACAGGGGAGGCGCCGGGGAGCTGTTTTTT. It is translated as CASRIYRGGAGELFF.

This sequence joins TRBV21-1 and TRBJ2-3; the DNA was not used to check the table's D call, TRBD1. TRBV21-1 is a documented pseudogene. This CDR3 region has 16 residues. CDR3 residues: CASSKEQGVYTDTQYF. The CDR3 DNA sequence: TGTGCCAGCAGCAAAGAACAGGGGGTTTACACAGATACGCAGTATTTT.

The genes are TRBV11-2 and TRBJ1-1; 9 nucleotides line up with TRBD1. The CDR3 totals 18 residues. J gave up 1 base and V 1 base, and 10 bases lay outside the gene matches. Germline assignment: CDR1 SGHAT and CDR2 FQNNGV. CDR3 nucleotides: TGTGCCAGCAGCTTAGGGGCCTCACCGGGACAGGGGAACACTGAAGCTTTCTTT. As protein: CASSLGASPGQGNTEAFF. The whole variable domain, filled in from reference TRBV11-2 and TRBJ1-1, reads EAGVAQSPRYKIIEKRQSVAFWCNPISGHATLYWYQQILGQGPKLLIQFQNNGVVDDSQLPKDRFSAERLKGVDSTLKIQPAKLEDSAVYLCASSLGASPGQGNTEAFFGQGTRLTVV.

The CDR3 is CASKAGNTEAFF. CDR3 DNA: TGTGCCAGTAAAGCAGGGAACACTGAAGCTTTCTTT. This chain links TRBV19 with TRBJ1-1; D is unresolved. This CDR3 has 12 amino acids. V was trimmed by 7 bases and J by 1 base, leaving 7 bases between them. The germline CDR1 and CDR2 sequences are LNHDA and SQIVND (reference sequence).

The table lists this clone with a few counts. For the CDR3, the DNA is TGTGCCAGCAGTGAAAGTGGCGGGTCCCACTACGAGCAGTACTTC. Translation: CASSESGGSHYEQYF. The rearrangement uses TRBV2 and TRBJ2-7; tentatively, D is TRBD2 (5 bases). The germline V gene has CDR1 SNHLY and CDR2 FYNNEI. The V end lost 2 bases, the J end lost 3 bases, and 14 bases lay between the germline ends. CDR3 length: 15 amino acids.

CDR3 sequence: CASSPPISSYNEQFF. For the CDR3, the DNA is TGTGCCAGCTCACCCCCGATTAGCTCCTACAATGAGCAGTTCTTC. This rearrangement joins TRBV18 to TRBJ2-1, with D unresolved. The CDR3 spans 15 residues. Between the trimmed V and J ends, which lost 3 bases and 0 bases, there was a span of 9 bases. Germline V gene lookup returns CDR1 KGHSH and CDR2 LQKENI.

This chain joins TRBV30 and TRBJ1-4, with TRBD1 identical over 7 bases. The CDR3 is made up of 14 amino acids. CDR1 is GTSNPN, CDR2 SVGIG, per germline (reference sequence). The V segment lost 4 bases and the J segment 8 bases; nucleotides outside the gene matches: 10. The CDR3 here is CAWKGAGEQEKLFF. The DNA of the CDR3 is TGTGCCTGGAAGGGGGCAGGGGAACAAGAAAAACTGTTTTTT.

As to this clone: Other nucleotide sequences from this sample produce the same CDR3. V usage is TRBV5-5 and J usage is TRBJ2-7; the match to TRBD2 covers 7 bases. Trimming took 0 bases from V and 4 from J; bases not matched to a gene: 4. The CDR3 totals 14 residues. Per the germline V gene, CDR1 is SGHKS and CDR2 is YYEKEE (reference sequence). The CDR3 DNA sequence: TGTGCCAGCAGCTTGGGGGGCGGGAGTTACGAGCAGTACTTC. Translated: CASSLGGGSYEQYF.